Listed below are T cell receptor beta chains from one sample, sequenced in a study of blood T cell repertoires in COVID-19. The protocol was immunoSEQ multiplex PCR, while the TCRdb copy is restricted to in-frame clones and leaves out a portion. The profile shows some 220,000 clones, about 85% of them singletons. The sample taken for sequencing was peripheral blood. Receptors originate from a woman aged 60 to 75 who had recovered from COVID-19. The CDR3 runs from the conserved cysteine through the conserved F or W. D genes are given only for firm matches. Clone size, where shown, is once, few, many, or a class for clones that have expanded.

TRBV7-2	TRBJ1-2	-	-	CASSLSQAQANYGYTF	TGTGCCAGCAGCTTATCACAGGCCCAAGCTAACTATGGCTACACCTTC
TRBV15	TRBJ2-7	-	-	CATSRDPGNSYEQYF	TGTGCCACCAGCAGAGACCCAGGGAACTCCTACGAGCAGTACTTC
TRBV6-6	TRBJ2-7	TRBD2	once	CASSYSSGGAYEQYF	TGTGCCAGCAGTTACTCTAGCGGGGGGGCCTACGAGCAGTACTTC
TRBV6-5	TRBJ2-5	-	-	CASSYGRELKTQYF	TGTGCCAGCAGTTACGGTCGGGAATTGAAGACCCAGTACTTC
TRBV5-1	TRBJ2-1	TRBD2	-	CASSSGAGGPDEQFF	TGCGCCAGCAGCAGTGGGGCGGGGGGGCCCGATGAGCAGTTCTTC
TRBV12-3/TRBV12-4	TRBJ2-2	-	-	CASSATRAGELFF	TGTGCCAGCAGTGCTACTAGGGCCGGGGAGCTGTTTTTT
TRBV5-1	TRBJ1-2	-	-	CASSLDVAVYGYTF	TGCGCCAGCAGCTTGGATGTAGCCGTCTATGGCTACACCTTC
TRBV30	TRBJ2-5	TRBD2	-	CAWSRTSGGGETQYF	TGTGCCTGGAGCCGGACTAGCGGGGGTGGCGAGACCCAGTACTTC
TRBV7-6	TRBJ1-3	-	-	CASSSGPGRTGNTIYF	TGTGCCAGCAGCTCCGGGCCCGGGAGAACTGGAAACACCATATATTTT
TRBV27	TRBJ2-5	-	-	CASSRQGWGETQYF	TGTGCCAGCAGCCGGCAGGGGTGGGGGGAGACCCAGTACTTC
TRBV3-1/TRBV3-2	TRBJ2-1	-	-	CASSQGTPALYNEQFF	TGTGCCAGCAGCCAAGGGACTCCAGCGCTTTACAATGAGCAGTTCTTC
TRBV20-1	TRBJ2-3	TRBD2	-	CSASEAGGSDTQYF	TGCAGTGCTAGTGAAGCGGGGGGGTCAGATACGCAGTATTTT
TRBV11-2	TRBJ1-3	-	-	CASSSTGSGNTIYF	TGTGCCAGCAGCTCTACAGGGTCTGGAAACACCATATATTTT
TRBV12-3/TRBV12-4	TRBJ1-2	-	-	CASSVRVSGYTF	TGTGCCAGCAGTGTGAGAGTTAGCGGCTACACCTTC
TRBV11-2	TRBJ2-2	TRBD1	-	CASSLVTGDLHRGTGELFF	TGTGCCAGCAGCTTAGTGACAGGGGACCTTCACAGGGGCACCGGGGAGCTGTTTTTT
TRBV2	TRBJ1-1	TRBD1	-	CASSVQGALDTEAFF	TGTGCCAGCAGTGTACAGGGGGCATTGGACACTGAAGCTTTCTTT
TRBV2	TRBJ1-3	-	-	CASSGAAARDGNTIYF	TGTGCCAGCAGTGGGGCAGCAGCACGCGATGGAAACACCATATATTTT
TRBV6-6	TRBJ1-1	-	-	CASRPGARGTEAFF	TGTGCCAGCAGGCCGGGCGCCCGGGGCACTGAAGCTTTCTTT
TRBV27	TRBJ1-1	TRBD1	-	CASSPRGRQAFF	TGTGCCAGCAGCCCCAGGGGGCGTCAAGCTTTCTTT
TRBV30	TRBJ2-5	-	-	CALWPGGFGTQYF	TGTGCCTTGTGGCCCGGGGGATTTGGGACCCAGTACTTC
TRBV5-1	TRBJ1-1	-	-	CASSLAALGNTEAFF	TGCGCCAGCAGCTTGGCCGCGCTCGGGAACACTGAAGCTTTCTTT
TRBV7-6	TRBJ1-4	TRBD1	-	CASSFDRGSTNEKLFF	TGTGCCAGCAGCTTTGACAGGGGCTCGACTAATGAAAAACTGTTTTTT
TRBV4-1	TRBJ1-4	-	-	CASSLPGSTNEKLFF	TGCGCCAGCAGCCTTCCAGGGTCAACTAATGAAAAACTGTTTTTT
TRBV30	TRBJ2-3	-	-	CAWSVFGGFTDTQYF	TGTGCCTGGAGTGTGTTCGGGGGATTCACAGATACGCAGTATTTT
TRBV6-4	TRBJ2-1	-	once	CASSVTREDEQFF	TGTGCCAGCAGTGTCACAAGGGAGGATGAGCAGTTCTTC
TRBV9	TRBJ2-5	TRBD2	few	CASTRGGSLQETQYF	TGTGCCAGCACGCGGGGGGGCTCACTCCAAGAGACCCAGTACTTC
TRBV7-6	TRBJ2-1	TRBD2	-	CASSLGWTSGLPLYNEQFF	TGTGCCAGCAGCTTAGGGTGGACTAGCGGCCTTCCCCTCTACAATGAGCAGTTCTTC
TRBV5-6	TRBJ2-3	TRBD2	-	CASSPGLAGPSTDTQYF	TGTGCCAGCAGCCCGGGACTAGCGGGTCCTTCCACAGATACGCAGTATTTT
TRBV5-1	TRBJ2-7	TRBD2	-	CASSTSGATYEQYF	TGCGCCAGCAGCACAAGCGGGGCGACCTACGAGCAGTACTTC
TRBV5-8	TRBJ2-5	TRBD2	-	CASSLEGGGLQETQYF	TGTGCCAGCAGCTTGGAGGGCGGGGGGTTACAAGAGACCCAGTACTTC
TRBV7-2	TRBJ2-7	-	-	CASSLEAGAGSYEQYF	TGTGCCAGCAGCTTAGAGGCGGGGGCCGGCTCCTACGAGCAGTACTTC
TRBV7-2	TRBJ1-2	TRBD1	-	CASSLGLGQGFYGYTF	TGTGCCAGCAGCTTAGGGTTGGGACAGGGGTTTTATGGCTACACCTTC